Listed below are T cell receptor beta chains from one sample, sequenced in a study of T cells in Graves' hyperthyroidism and ophthalmopathy. MiXCR, applied by TCRdb to the multiplex PCR reads, yields one record per CDR3 protein. The sample includes nearly 600,000 distinct CDR3 sequences, about 14% of them seen just once. Sequenced sample: blood. The receptor source for this set is a woman aged 25 to 39 with Graves' hyperthyroidism that later progressed to Graves' ophthalmopathy. The CDR3 runs from the conserved cysteine through the conserved F or W. D genes are given only for firm matches. Not every row has a clone size; where given, it reads once, few, many or a size class.

D: -
J: TRBJ1-1
V: TRBV30
size: many
DNA: TGTGCCTGGAGCGCCAGGGAATTTAACACTGAAGCTTTCTTT
CDR3: CAWSAREFNTEAFF

D: -
J: TRBJ1-6
V: TRBV7-6
size: many
DNA: TGTGCCAGCAGCCCCCTTTTCGGAAATAATTCACCCCTCCACTTT
CDR3: CASSPLFGNNSPLHF

D: TRBD2
J: TRBJ2-3
V: TRBV28
size: -
DNA: TGTGCCAGCAGTTATAGCGGGAGGGCCGGCACAGATACGCAGTATTTT
CDR3: CASSYSGRAGTDTQYF

D: -
J: TRBJ1-2
V: TRBV29-1
size: many
DNA: TGCAGCGTTAGTAGATCCTATGGCTACACCTTC
CDR3: CSVSRSYGYTF

D: -
J: TRBJ2-5
V: TRBV7-9
size: many
DNA: TGTGCCAGCAGCCACCCCTTGACGGACGTGGAGACCCAGTACTTC
CDR3: CASSHPLTDVETQYF

D: -
J: TRBJ1-4
V: TRBV6-1
size: few
DNA: TGTGCCAGCACCTCTGGGAGACCAACTAATGAAAAACTGTTTTTT
CDR3: CASTSGRPTNEKLFF

D: TRBD1
J: TRBJ1-4
V: TRBV7-9
size: many
DNA: TGTGCCAGCAGCTTAGCCTCAGGGGGAGGTGAAAAACTGTTTTTT
CDR3: CASSLASGGGEKLFF

D: TRBD2
J: TRBJ2-1
V: TRBV29-1
size: many
DNA: TGCAGCGCCAACCGAGCGGGAGAGGGTTACAATGAGCAGTTCTTC
CDR3: CSANRAGEGYNEQFF

D: -
J: TRBJ1-4
V: TRBV30
size: -
DNA: TGTGCCTGGAGACAGGGAACCGAAAAACTGTTTTTT
CDR3: CAWRQGTEKLFF

D: TRBD1
J: TRBJ1-1
V: TRBV19
size: many
DNA: TGTGCCATTAAGGACAGGGGGCGCGGAATGGCTGAAGCTTTCTTT
CDR3: CAIKDRGRGMAEAFF

D: -
J: TRBJ2-1
V: TRBV30
size: many
DNA: TGTGCCTGGAGTCCTCTCCACAATGAGCAGTTCTTC
CDR3: CAWSPLHNEQFF

D: -
J: TRBJ2-7
V: TRBV5-5
size: -
DNA: TGTGCCAGCAGCTTTAACTTCCCCCGGACTAAGTACTACGAGCAGTACTTC
CDR3: CASSFNFPRTKYYEQYF

D: TRBD1
J: TRBJ2-7
V: TRBV6-1
size: -
DNA: TGTGCCAGCAGTGGATCCACAGGGGTGGGAATGAGAGGCGAGCAGTACTTC
CDR3: CASSGSTGVGMRGEQYF

D: -
J: TRBJ1-5
V: TRBV29-1
size: many
DNA: TGCAGCGTTGAGGCAGGGCCGGGGGGTCAGCCCCAGCATTTT
CDR3: CSVEAGPGGQPQHF

D: -
J: TRBJ2-4
V: TRBV5-1
size: many
DNA: TGCGCCAGCAGCGCCCTCATCGCCAGCGGCGGAGCCAAAAACATTCAGTACTTC
CDR3: CASSALIASGGAKNIQYF

D: -
J: TRBJ2-2
V: TRBV6-1
size: many
DNA: TGTGCCAGCAGTGGAGGGCCCGGCGGGGAGCTGTTTTTT
CDR3: CASSGGPGGELFF

D: -
J: TRBJ2-5
V: TRBV6-1
size: many
DNA: TGTGCCAGCAGTTACATCGGGGGACCAGAAGAGACCCAGTACTTC
CDR3: CASSYIGGPEETQYF

D: -
J: TRBJ2-3
V: TRBV20-1
size: many
DNA: TGCAGTGCTCGTCCCAGCGGCACAGATACGCAGTATTTT
CDR3: CSARPSGTDTQYF

D: TRBD1
J: TRBJ2-2
V: TRBV12-3/TRBV12-4
size: many
DNA: TGTGCCAGCAGTAAGACAGGGGGCGACACCGGGGAGCTGTTTTTT
CDR3: CASSKTGGDTGELFF

D: -
J: TRBJ2-1
V: TRBV19
size: many
DNA: TGTGCCAGTAGTTTCGGTCCCCAAGGGGAGCAGTTCTTC
CDR3: CASSFGPQGEQFF

D: -
J: TRBJ1-1
V: TRBV18
size: few
DNA: TGTGCCAGCTCACCGGCAGGGCGCTCTGAAGCTTTCTTT
CDR3: CASSPAGRSEAFF

D: TRBD2
J: TRBJ2-7
V: TRBV27
size: many
DNA: TGTGCCAGCAGATCTATCGGGACTACCTACGAGCAGTACTTC
CDR3: CASRSIGTTYEQYF

D: -
J: TRBJ1-5
V: TRBV12-3/TRBV12-4
size: many
DNA: TGTGCCAGCAGTCCGGGGACTAGAAATCAGCCCCAGCATTTT
CDR3: CASSPGTRNQPQHF

D: -
J: TRBJ2-7
V: TRBV4-1
size: few
DNA: TGCGCCAGCAGCAACCACTGGACGGACTACGAGCAGTACTTC
CDR3: CASSNHWTDYEQYF

D: TRBD2
J: TRBJ2-3
V: TRBV5-1
size: many
DNA: TGCGCCAGCAGGAGCCAGCGGGGACCCGTCGATACGCAGTATTTT
CDR3: CASRSQRGPVDTQYF

D: -
J: TRBJ2-7
V: TRBV6-6
size: many
DNA: TGTGCCAGCAGTTACCAGGGGCCCTCCTACGAGCAGTACTTC
CDR3: CASSYQGPSYEQYF

D: -
J: TRBJ2-2
V: TRBV7-2
size: -
DNA: TGTGCCAGCAGCTTAGCGTCAGGGACGAACACCGGGGAGCTGTTTTTT
CDR3: CASSLASGTNTGELFF

D: -
J: TRBJ2-1
V: TRBV20-1
size: many
DNA: TGCAGTGCTATGTGGGGGAATGAGCAGTTCTTC
CDR3: CSAMWGNEQFF

D: -
J: TRBJ2-7
V: TRBV6-6
size: many
DNA: TGTGCCAGCAGTTACTTGGCAGGGGAGCCCTACGAGCAGTACTTC
CDR3: CASSYLAGEPYEQYF

D: TRBD1
J: TRBJ1-2
V: TRBV7-2
size: many
DNA: TGTGCCAGCAGAGTCTCAGGGGGCGGAACCTATGGCTACACCTTC
CDR3: CASRVSGGGTYGYTF

D: -
J: TRBJ2-5
V: TRBV6-5
size: many
DNA: TGTGCCAGCAGTTACGAAGTGGGAGCGGCCCAAGAGACCCAGTACTTC
CDR3: CASSYEVGAAQETQYF

D: -
J: TRBJ1-2
V: TRBV2
size: many
DNA: TGTGCCAGCAGCGTACATCTTGGCTACACCTTC
CDR3: CASSVHLGYTF

D: TRBD2
J: TRBJ2-2
V: TRBV29-1
size: many
DNA: TGCAGCGTTGAAGATTTGGCGGGCCGGACTAGCGGGAGGTCGAACACCGGGGAGCTGTTTTTT
CDR3: CSVEDLAGRTSGRSNTGELFF

D: -
J: TRBJ1-2
V: TRBV28
size: many
DNA: TGTGCCAGCACCATTCCTTATAACTATGGCTACACCTTC
CDR3: CASTIPYNYGYTF

D: TRBD2
J: TRBJ2-1
V: TRBV27
size: many
DNA: TGTGCCAGCAGTTTCGCTAGCGGGACACACAATGAGCAGTTCTTC
CDR3: CASSFASGTHNEQFF

D: TRBD2
J: TRBJ2-5
V: TRBV24-1
size: many
DNA: TGTGCCACCAGTGATTTGCGGGAGGAATTACAAGAGACCCAGTACTTC
CDR3: CATSDLREELQETQYF

D: -
J: TRBJ1-6
V: TRBV27
size: many
DNA: TGTGCCAGCAGTTCCTATCCAAATTCACCCCTCCACTTT
CDR3: CASSSYPNSPLHF

D: TRBD1
J: TRBJ1-6
V: TRBV20-1
size: many
DNA: TGCAGTGCCGGGGACAGGGCGGGTAATTCACCCCTCCACTTT
CDR3: CSAGDRAGNSPLHF